Listed here is a single T cell receptor (beta chain). The antigen remains undetermined. Germline CDR1 and CDR2: MNHEY and SMNVEV (reference sequence). With 7 bases clipped from V and 3 bases from J, the junction kept 6 bases outside the gene matches. The CDR3 is made up of 14 amino acids. The sample belongs to a study of cytomegalovirus exposure and HLA in healthy donors. The wider study: HLA-typed donors contributed 65 million to 95 million unique TCRs, which were held in an early data release. Study outcomes and limitations: Later genetic work tied a missense DCLRE1C variant to beta-chain V and J trimming. Later analysis showed most CMV-associated TCR beta chains appearing HLA-restricted. Because they were indistinguishable, some V segments, including TRBV6-2 and TRBV6-3, were excluded.

A multiplex PCR was run with 60 Vbeta primers and 13 Jbeta primers. Sequencing was performed with immunoSEQ multiplex PCR; in TCRdb, only in-frame clones are kept and a portion is missing. The sample includes over 150,000 clones, approximately 80% seen only once; the top ten take approximately 1.2%. The V gene is TRBV27, the J gene TRBJ2-3; 8 bases map to TRBD1. The sequencing sample was made of PBMCs. This sequence was found in a girl aged 2-10 years in good health and CMV-seropositive. This CDR3 is CASTRTGLTDTQYF. The DNA for the CDR3 is TGTGCCAGCACCCGGACAGGGCTGACAGATACGCAGTATTTT.